The rows below give T cell receptor beta chains drawn from one sample of a study of spatial heterogeneity in lung cancer. Each CDR3 protein is one row after TCRdb ran MiXCR on the 5' RACE reads. The sample records tens of thousands of distinct CDR3 sequences, approximately 19% being singletons. The specimen was PBMCs, collected at follow-up. These receptors were collected from a male donor with early-stage non-small cell lung cancer. Each CDR3 is given with its conserved first and last residue. Each record gives: clone size, J gene, V gene, D gene, CDR3 DNA, CDR3 protein. The D gene is left open where the match is weak. Some rows have no size entry. The others give once, few or many, or a class for an expanded clone.

clone_size: few; j_call: TRBJ2-7; v_call: TRBV6-5; d_call: -; cdr3_nt: TGTGCCAGCAGTTACTCGATCGGGCGCCGCAATGGATTGGACGAGCAGTACTTC; cdr3_aa: CASSYSIGRRNGLDEQYF
clone_size: -; j_call: TRBJ2-3; v_call: TRBV20-1; d_call: TRBD2; cdr3_nt: TGCAGTGCTAGTGATCGGGGTAGCGGGCCGAGGGCAGATACGCAGTATTTT; cdr3_aa: CSASDRGSGPRADTQYF
clone_size: few; j_call: TRBJ2-1; v_call: TRBV24-1; d_call: -; cdr3_nt: TGTGCCACCAGTGATTTGGGCAGTAACAATGAGCAGTTCTTC; cdr3_aa: CATSDLGSNNEQFF
clone_size: few; j_call: TRBJ2-5; v_call: TRBV25-1; d_call: TRBD1; cdr3_nt: TGTGCCAGCAGTTCCGGGACAGGGGGCGCCCTGGTTGAGACCCAGTACTTC; cdr3_aa: CASSSGTGGALVETQYF
clone_size: -; j_call: TRBJ2-1; v_call: TRBV20-1; d_call: TRBD2; cdr3_nt: TGCAGTGCTAGGGCACTAGCGGGGGACCTCTACAATGAGCAGTTCTTC; cdr3_aa: CSARALAGDLYNEQFF
clone_size: -; j_call: TRBJ1-5; v_call: TRBV19; d_call: -; cdr3_nt: TGTGCCAGTAGTTGGGTATCCCAGCCCCAGCATTTT; cdr3_aa: CASSWVSQPQHF
clone_size: -; j_call: TRBJ2-1; v_call: TRBV20-1; d_call: TRBD2; cdr3_nt: TGCAGTGCACCCGGACTAGCGGGAGGGTTGACCTACAATGAGCAGTTCTTC; cdr3_aa: CSAPGLAGGLTYNEQFF
clone_size: few; j_call: TRBJ2-2; v_call: TRBV12-3/TRBV12-4; d_call: -; cdr3_nt: TGTGCCAGCAGCCCGGGACCCCCCACCGGGGAGCTGTTTTTT; cdr3_aa: CASSPGPPTGELFF
clone_size: -; j_call: TRBJ2-7; v_call: TRBV7-8; d_call: -; cdr3_nt: TGTGCCAGCAGCTTAGACAGGACCCACGAGCAGTACTTC; cdr3_aa: CASSLDRTHEQYF
clone_size: -; j_call: TRBJ2-7; v_call: TRBV6-5; d_call: -; cdr3_nt: TGTGCCAGCAGCTCAACTAGGGTCTACGAGCAGTACTTC; cdr3_aa: CASSSTRVYEQYF
clone_size: -; j_call: TRBJ2-2; v_call: TRBV24-1; d_call: -; cdr3_nt: TGTGCCACCAGTGATCCCAAAGGGGACTCCTTCACCGGGGAGCTGTTTTTT; cdr3_aa: CATSDPKGDSFTGELFF
clone_size: few; j_call: TRBJ1-5; v_call: TRBV19; d_call: -; cdr3_nt: TGTGCCAGTAGTAGGCAGGATAGCAATCAGCCCCAGCATTTT; cdr3_aa: CASSRQDSNQPQHF
clone_size: -; j_call: TRBJ1-5; v_call: TRBV20-1; d_call: TRBD1; cdr3_nt: TGCAGTGCTAGCCGAGATGCCAGGGGGAATCAGCCCCAGCATTTT; cdr3_aa: CSASRDARGNQPQHF
clone_size: -; j_call: TRBJ2-1; v_call: TRBV7-2; d_call: TRBD2; cdr3_nt: TGTGCCAGCAGCTTAGAAGATAGCGGGCTTGTAAGTCAGTTCTTC; cdr3_aa: CASSLEDSGLVSQFF
clone_size: -; j_call: TRBJ1-1; v_call: TRBV6-5; d_call: TRBD1; cdr3_nt: TGTGCCAGCAGGCGCCGGGACAGGACATATGAAGCTTTCTTT; cdr3_aa: CASRRRDRTYEAFF
clone_size: few; j_call: TRBJ1-2; v_call: TRBV20-1; d_call: -; cdr3_nt: TGCAGTGTTCCGGGGGGGATGTCTGGCTACACCTTC; cdr3_aa: CSVPGGMSGYTF
clone_size: -; j_call: TRBJ1-1; v_call: TRBV12-3/TRBV12-4; d_call: -; cdr3_nt: TGTGCCAGCAGTTCGGACAGACTAAACACTGAAGCTTTCTTT; cdr3_aa: CASSSDRLNTEAFF
clone_size: few; j_call: TRBJ2-3; v_call: TRBV24-1; d_call: TRBD2; cdr3_nt: TGTGCCACCAGTGATTATACTAGCGGGGGGGCCAGAGATACGCAGTATTTT; cdr3_aa: CATSDYTSGGARDTQYF
clone_size: many; j_call: TRBJ1-3; v_call: TRBV3-1; d_call: -; cdr3_nt: TGTGCCAGCAGCCAAGACTTGACGGGCTCTGGAAACACCATATATTTT; cdr3_aa: CASSQDLTGSGNTIYF
clone_size: few; j_call: TRBJ1-1; v_call: TRBV7-2; d_call: -; cdr3_nt: TGTGCCAGCAGCCAAAAACTTGAAGCTTTCTTT; cdr3_aa: CASSQKLEAFF
clone_size: many; j_call: TRBJ2-6; v_call: TRBV6-5; d_call: TRBD1; cdr3_nt: TGTGCCAGCAGTTCGACAGGGGTTCTCTCTGGGGCCAACGTCCTGACTTTC; cdr3_aa: CASSSTGVLSGANVLTF
clone_size: -; j_call: TRBJ1-2; v_call: TRBV4-3; d_call: -; cdr3_nt: TGCGCCAGCAGCCAAGATTCGACCAGGCCTAACTATGGCTACACCTTC; cdr3_aa: CASSQDSTRPNYGYTF
clone_size: -; j_call: TRBJ1-1; v_call: TRBV4-1; d_call: -; cdr3_nt: TGCGCCAGCAGCCAAGACGGGAGGGTTAGGAACACTGAAGCTTTCTTT; cdr3_aa: CASSQDGRVRNTEAFF
clone_size: -; j_call: TRBJ2-6; v_call: TRBV7-2; d_call: -; cdr3_nt: TGTGCCAGCAGCCAATTAGTGTCTGGGGCCAACGTCCTGACTTTC; cdr3_aa: CASSQLVSGANVLTF
clone_size: few; j_call: TRBJ2-3; v_call: TRBV28; d_call: -; cdr3_nt: TGTGCCAGCAGTTTATGGACGACGGGGGGCACAGATACGCAGTATTTT; cdr3_aa: CASSLWTTGGTDTQYF
clone_size: few; j_call: TRBJ2-1; v_call: TRBV4-3; d_call: -; cdr3_nt: TGCGCCAGCAGCCAAGACGGGTGGTCGGCGGGGACCTACAATGAGCAGTTCTTC; cdr3_aa: CASSQDGWSAGTYNEQFF
clone_size: many; j_call: TRBJ2-7; v_call: TRBV3-1; d_call: -; cdr3_nt: TGTGCCAGCAGCCAAGTTTTACGGGCGCCAGTCAGGTTC; cdr3_aa: CASSQVLRAPVRF
clone_size: -; j_call: TRBJ2-1; v_call: TRBV4-3; d_call: -; cdr3_nt: TGCGCCAGCAGCCAAGATCTGACAAGCTCCTACAATGAGCAGTTCTTC; cdr3_aa: CASSQDLTSSYNEQFF
clone_size: few; j_call: TRBJ2-2; v_call: TRBV7-8; d_call: TRBD1; cdr3_nt: TGTGCCAGCAGCTTAGGTCCGGACAGGGACGTTTGGGGCACCGGGGAGCTGTTTTTT; cdr3_aa: CASSLGPDRDVWGTGELFF
clone_size: many; j_call: TRBJ2-1; v_call: TRBV6-6; d_call: -; cdr3_nt: TGTGCCAGCAGTCGACCGGGACGGGAAAACAATGAGCAGTTCTTC; cdr3_aa: CASSRPGRENNEQFF
clone_size: few; j_call: TRBJ2-3; v_call: TRBV11-2; d_call: -; cdr3_nt: TGTGCCAGCAGCTTAGGAGGGGGGTCGGGCACAGATACGCAGTATTTT; cdr3_aa: CASSLGGGSGTDTQYF
clone_size: -; j_call: TRBJ1-1; v_call: TRBV28; d_call: -; cdr3_nt: TGTGCCAGCAGTGGTGATCCGGGGGCTTTCTTT; cdr3_aa: CASSGDPGAFF
clone_size: many; j_call: TRBJ2-5; v_call: TRBV6-6; d_call: -; cdr3_nt: TGTGCCAGCAGTTACTCCGGTTCAGGGCAAGAGACCCAGTACTTC; cdr3_aa: CASSYSGSGQETQYF
clone_size: few; j_call: TRBJ2-2; v_call: TRBV19; d_call: TRBD2; cdr3_nt: TGTGCCAGTACCCAACCGGGACTAGCACCCGGGGAGCTGTTTTTT; cdr3_aa: CASTQPGLAPGELFF
clone_size: -; j_call: TRBJ1-2; v_call: TRBV20-1; d_call: -; cdr3_nt: TGCAGTGCTAAAGGGGGGGTCCAAGGCTACACCTTC; cdr3_aa: CSAKGGVQGYTF
clone_size: -; j_call: TRBJ2-1; v_call: TRBV30; d_call: -; cdr3_nt: TGTGCCTGGAGTGTACCCCTCGGGGAGGGGGCTTACAATGAGCAGTTCTTC; cdr3_aa: CAWSVPLGEGAYNEQFF
clone_size: many; j_call: TRBJ2-7; v_call: TRBV20-1; d_call: TRBD1; cdr3_nt: TGCAGTGCCAATACACCGGGACAGCGAACCTACGAGCAGTACTTC; cdr3_aa: CSANTPGQRTYEQYF
clone_size: few; j_call: TRBJ2-1; v_call: TRBV6-1; d_call: -; cdr3_nt: TGTGCCAGCAGCGTACAGGGTGGGACCAATGAGCAGTTCTTC; cdr3_aa: CASSVQGGTNEQFF
clone_size: few; j_call: TRBJ1-6; v_call: TRBV28; d_call: -; cdr3_nt: TGTGCCAGCAGATTGGGGGGGTTTGATTCACCCCTCCACTTT; cdr3_aa: CASRLGGFDSPLHF
clone_size: few; j_call: TRBJ2-3; v_call: TRBV12-3/TRBV12-4; d_call: -; cdr3_nt: TGTGCCAGCAGTTTAGGGGGGGGCACAGATACGCAGTATTTT; cdr3_aa: CASSLGGGTDTQYF
clone_size: -; j_call: TRBJ1-6; v_call: TRBV11-2; d_call: TRBD1; cdr3_nt: TGTGCCAGCAGCTATTACAGGGGCTTCGCTTCACCCCTCCACTTT; cdr3_aa: CASSYYRGFASPLHF
clone_size: few; j_call: TRBJ2-1; v_call: TRBV6-2/TRBV6-3; d_call: -; cdr3_nt: TGTGCCAGCAGTTGGGCCCCCGGGACACCTTACAATGAGCAGTTCTTC; cdr3_aa: CASSWAPGTPYNEQFF
clone_size: many; j_call: TRBJ2-7; v_call: TRBV19; d_call: -; cdr3_nt: TGTGCCAGTAAGGGGACGGGAGCCTACGAGCAGTACTTC; cdr3_aa: CASKGTGAYEQYF
clone_size: few; j_call: TRBJ2-7; v_call: TRBV29-1; d_call: TRBD2; cdr3_nt: TGCAGCGTTGAAGTGAGTGGTGAGCGGGATTACGAGCAGTACTTC; cdr3_aa: CSVEVSGERDYEQYF
clone_size: -; j_call: TRBJ2-3; v_call: TRBV5-6; d_call: -; cdr3_nt: TGTGCCAGCAGCCAAGTTCTTGGCGGAGCTAGCACAGATACGCAGTATTTT; cdr3_aa: CASSQVLGGASTDTQYF
clone_size: -; j_call: TRBJ2-5; v_call: TRBV12-3/TRBV12-4; d_call: -; cdr3_nt: TGTGCCAGCAGCCCTGGGGAGGAGCAAGAGACCCAGTACTTC; cdr3_aa: CASSPGEEQETQYF
clone_size: few; j_call: TRBJ1-2; v_call: TRBV7-8; d_call: -; cdr3_nt: TGTGCCAGCAGCTTTTTTCCAGGCAGCGGTTCTGGCTACACCTTC; cdr3_aa: CASSFFPGSGSGYTF
clone_size: -; j_call: TRBJ1-5; v_call: TRBV7-2; d_call: -; cdr3_nt: TGTGCCAGCAGCTCCCGGACAGTAGGTAATCAGCCCCAGCATTTT; cdr3_aa: CASSSRTVGNQPQHF
clone_size: -; j_call: TRBJ1-2; v_call: TRBV7-2; d_call: -; cdr3_nt: TGTGCCAGCAGCTTGACTGGGTATGGCTACACCTTC; cdr3_aa: CASSLTGYGYTF
clone_size: many; j_call: TRBJ2-7; v_call: TRBV7-9; d_call: -; cdr3_nt: TGTGCCAGCAGCTTGGCAGGGGGGTACGAGCAGTACTTC; cdr3_aa: CASSLAGGYEQYF
clone_size: many; j_call: TRBJ1-5; v_call: TRBV6-5; d_call: TRBD1; cdr3_nt: TGTGCCAGCAGTTCAGGACAGGGCCGCCAGCCCCAGCATTTT; cdr3_aa: CASSSGQGRQPQHF
clone_size: -; j_call: TRBJ1-5; v_call: TRBV18; d_call: -; cdr3_nt: TGTGCCAGCTCACCACGTGAAGGGGGTCAGCCCCGGCATTTT; cdr3_aa: CASSPREGGQPRHF
clone_size: -; j_call: TRBJ1-2; v_call: TRBV7-8; d_call: -; cdr3_nt: TGTGCCAGCAGCCCCACTAGGACAGCCCGTCACACCTTC; cdr3_aa: CASSPTRTARHTF
clone_size: many; j_call: TRBJ2-6; v_call: TRBV2; d_call: TRBD1; cdr3_nt: TGTGCCAGCAGTGGGGACAGGGTTGGGGCCAACGTCCTGACTTTC; cdr3_aa: CASSGDRVGANVLTF
clone_size: -; j_call: TRBJ2-3; v_call: TRBV9; d_call: TRBD1; cdr3_nt: TGTGCCAGCACTAGGGACAGAGGGTCTGATACGCAGTATTTT; cdr3_aa: CASTRDRGSDTQYF
clone_size: few; j_call: TRBJ1-5; v_call: TRBV19; d_call: TRBD1; cdr3_nt: TGTGCCAGTAGTACCGGGACAGCGGGGAGCAATCAGCCCCAGCATTTT; cdr3_aa: CASSTGTAGSNQPQHF
clone_size: few; j_call: TRBJ1-5; v_call: TRBV7-9; d_call: -; cdr3_nt: TGTGCCAGCAGCGACCGGGCCTCAAGGCAGCCCCAGCATTTT; cdr3_aa: CASSDRASRQPQHF
clone_size: many; j_call: TRBJ2-3; v_call: TRBV7-2; d_call: TRBD1; cdr3_nt: TGTGCCAGCAGATCCACAGGGGGCGCAGATACGCAGTATTTT; cdr3_aa: CASRSTGGADTQYF
clone_size: few; j_call: TRBJ1-2; v_call: TRBV15; d_call: -; cdr3_nt: TGTGCCACCAGCAGAGCGAGGTATGGCTACACCTTC; cdr3_aa: CATSRARYGYTF
clone_size: -; j_call: TRBJ2-1; v_call: TRBV7-2; d_call: TRBD2; cdr3_nt: TGTGCCAGCAGCTTAGCACTAGCGGGAACCAATGAGCAGTTCTTC; cdr3_aa: CASSLALAGTNEQFF